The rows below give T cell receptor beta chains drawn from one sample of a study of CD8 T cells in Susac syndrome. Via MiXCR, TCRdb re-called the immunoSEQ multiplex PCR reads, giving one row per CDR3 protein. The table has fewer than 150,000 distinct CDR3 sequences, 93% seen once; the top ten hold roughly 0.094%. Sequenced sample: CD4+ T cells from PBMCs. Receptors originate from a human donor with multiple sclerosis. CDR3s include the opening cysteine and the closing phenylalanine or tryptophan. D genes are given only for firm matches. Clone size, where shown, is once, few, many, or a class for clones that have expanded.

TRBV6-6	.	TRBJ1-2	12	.	TGTGCCAGCAGAGGAACAAACTATGGCTACACCTTC	CASRGTNYGYTF
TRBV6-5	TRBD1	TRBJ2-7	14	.	TGTGCCAGCAGTTACTCGGGACAGGTTTACGAGCAGTACTTC	CASSYSGQVYEQYF
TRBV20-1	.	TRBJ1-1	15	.	TGCAGTGCTACAAGGGGGGGGATGATGAACACTGAAGCTTTCTTT	CSATRGGMMNTEAFF
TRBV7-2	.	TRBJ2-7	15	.	TGTGCCAGCAGCTTAGTGGACGGTGATACCTACGAGCAGTACTTC	CASSLVDGDTYEQYF
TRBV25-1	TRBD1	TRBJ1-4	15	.	TGTGCCAGCAGTGACCTAGGACAGGCCGATGAAAAACTGTTTTTT	CASSDLGQADEKLFF
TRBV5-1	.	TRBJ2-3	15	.	TGCGCCAGCAGCTCGGCTAATCCTAGCACAGATACGCAGTATTTT	CASSSANPSTDTQYF
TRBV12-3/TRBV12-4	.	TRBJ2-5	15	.	TGTGCCAGCAGTTTCGGACAGACACTTCAAGAGACCCAGTACTTC	CASSFGQTLQETQYF
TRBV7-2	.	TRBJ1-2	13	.	TGTGCCAGCAGCCCCCGGACCGCGCGGGGCTACACCTTC	CASSPRTARGYTF
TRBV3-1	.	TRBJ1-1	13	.	TGTGCCAGCAGCCATAGTCAGAACACTGAAGCTTTCTTT	CASSHSQNTEAFF
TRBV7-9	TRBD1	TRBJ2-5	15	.	TGTGCCAGCAGCTTGGGGCAGACAGGGCAAGAGACCCAGTACTTC	CASSLGQTGQETQYF
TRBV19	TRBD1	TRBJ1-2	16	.	TGTGCCAGTAGTTTTGCGACAAGGGGGCGACTCTATGGCTACACCTTC	CASSFATRGRLYGYTF
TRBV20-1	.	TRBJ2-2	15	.	TGCAGTGCTAGAGTCCCTACATTGAACACCGGGGAGCTGTTTTTT	CSARVPTLNTGELFF
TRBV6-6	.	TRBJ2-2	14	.	TGTGCCAGCAGCTACCGGGGGGCTGGCGGGGAGCTGTTTTTT	CASSYRGAGGELFF
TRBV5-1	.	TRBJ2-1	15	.	TGCGCCAGCATCGAAGACGGGAGCTCCTACAATGAGCAGTTCTTC	CASIEDGSSYNEQFF
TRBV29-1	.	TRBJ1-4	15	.	TGCAGCGTTGAAGTGGGACATCTGTCGACTGGAAAACTGTTTTTT	CSVEVGHLSTGKLFF
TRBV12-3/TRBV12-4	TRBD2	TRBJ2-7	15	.	TGTGCCAGCACCCCCGGCGGAGCGGGGGGGCGTGAGCAGTACTTC	CASTPGGAGGREQYF
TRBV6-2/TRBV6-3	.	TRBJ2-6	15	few	TGTGCCAGCAGTTTCCTGATCTCTGGGGCCAACGTCCTGACTTTC	CASSFLISGANVLTF
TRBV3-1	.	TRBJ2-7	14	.	TGTGCCAGCAGCCTGTGGCAGACACCCTTGGAGCAGTACTTC	CASSLWQTPLEQYF